Sequencing of this T cell receptor beta chain was carried out in a study of T cell repertoires in cytomegalovirus infection. Background on the study: Indicated by public TCR beta signatures were CMV infection and matching HLA type.

This CDR3 spans 15 amino acids. The germline gives CDR1 PRHDT, CDR2 FYEKMQ (reference sequence). V was pared by 4 bases and J by 4 bases, with 8 bases of the junction left unmatched. Overall study results and limits: Based on cumulative public TCR beta family frequency, carriers of CMV plus the relevant HLA were identified. The ex vivo response was dominated by HLA-C-restricted CMV-specific TCR beta clonotypes.

As to this clonotype: Its antigen is undetermined.

TCRdb re-derived calls from the reads in MiXCR, one entry per CDR3 protein. The repertoire includes about 310,000 distinct CDR3 sequences, roughly 15% of them detected once, and 9.5% to 15% sits in the top ten. The rearrangement links TRBV13 to TRBJ2-7; 9 bases line up with TRBD1. Material for sequencing was PBMCs. The clonotype was recovered from a human donor in good health (CMV status not recorded). Some clones in this sample may be carry-over from other donors' samples. CDR3 loop: CASSSRDRDSYEQYF. CDR3 nucleotides: TGTGCCAGCAGCTCCCGGGACAGGGATTCGTACGAGCAGTACTTC.